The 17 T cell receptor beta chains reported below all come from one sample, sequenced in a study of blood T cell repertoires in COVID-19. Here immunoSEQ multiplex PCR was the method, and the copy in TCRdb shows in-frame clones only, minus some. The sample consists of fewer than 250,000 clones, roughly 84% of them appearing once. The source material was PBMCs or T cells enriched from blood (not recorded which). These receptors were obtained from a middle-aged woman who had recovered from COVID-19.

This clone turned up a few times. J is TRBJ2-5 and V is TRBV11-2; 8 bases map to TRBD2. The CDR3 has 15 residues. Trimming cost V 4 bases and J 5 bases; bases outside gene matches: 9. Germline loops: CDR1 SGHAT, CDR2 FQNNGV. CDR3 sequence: CASSSGGGRGETQYF. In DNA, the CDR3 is TGTGCCAGCAGCTCCGGGGGGGGGAGAGGCGAGACCCAGTACTTC.

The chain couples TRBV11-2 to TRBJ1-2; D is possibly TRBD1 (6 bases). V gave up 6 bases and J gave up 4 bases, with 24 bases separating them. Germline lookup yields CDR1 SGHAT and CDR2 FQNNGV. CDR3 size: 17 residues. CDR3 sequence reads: CASRRFSAGDILYGYTF. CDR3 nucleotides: TGTGCCAGCAGACGCTTCTCGGCAGGGGACATACTCTATGGCTACACCTTC. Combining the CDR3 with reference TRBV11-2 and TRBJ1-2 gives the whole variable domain EAGVAQSPRYKIIEKRQSVAFWCNPISGHATLYWYQQILGQGPKLLIQFQNNGVVDDSQLPKDRFSAERLKGVDSTLKIQPAKLEDSAVYLCASRRFSAGDILYGYTFGSGTRLTVV.

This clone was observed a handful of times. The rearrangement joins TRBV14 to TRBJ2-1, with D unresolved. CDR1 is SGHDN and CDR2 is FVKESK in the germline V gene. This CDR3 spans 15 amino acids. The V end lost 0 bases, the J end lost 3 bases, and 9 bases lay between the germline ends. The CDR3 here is CASSQDSHVYNEQFF. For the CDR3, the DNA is TGTGCCAGCAGCCAAGATAGCCACGTCTACAATGAGCAGTTCTTC. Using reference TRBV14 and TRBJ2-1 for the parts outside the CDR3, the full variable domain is EAGVTQFPSHSVIEKGQTVTLRCDPISGHDNLYWYRRVMGKEIKFLLHFVKESKQDESGMPNNRFLAERTGGTYSTLKVQPAELEDSGVYFCASSQDSHVYNEQFFGPGTRLTVL.

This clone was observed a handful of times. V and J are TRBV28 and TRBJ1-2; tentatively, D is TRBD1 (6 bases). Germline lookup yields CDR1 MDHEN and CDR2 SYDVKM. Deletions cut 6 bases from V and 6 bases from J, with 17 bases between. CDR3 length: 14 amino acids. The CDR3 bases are TGTGCCAGCAGGTCTAACAGGGACCTCAATGGCTACACCTTC. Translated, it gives CASRSNRDLNGYTF.

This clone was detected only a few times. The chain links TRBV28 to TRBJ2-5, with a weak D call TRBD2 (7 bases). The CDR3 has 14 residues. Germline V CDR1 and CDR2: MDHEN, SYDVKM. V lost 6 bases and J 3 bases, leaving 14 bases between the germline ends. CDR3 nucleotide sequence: TGTGCCAGCAGCACCCGGGGGGCAGAAGAGACCCAGTACTTC. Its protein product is CASSTRGAEETQYF.

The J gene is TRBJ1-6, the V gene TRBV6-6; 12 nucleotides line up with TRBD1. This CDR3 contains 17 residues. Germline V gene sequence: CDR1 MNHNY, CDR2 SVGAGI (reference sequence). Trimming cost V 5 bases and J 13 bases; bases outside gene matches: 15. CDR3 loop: CASSHKGQGADPFPLHF. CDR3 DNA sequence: TGTGCCAGCAGTCATAAGGGACAGGGGGCGGATCCTTTCCCCCTCCACTTT.

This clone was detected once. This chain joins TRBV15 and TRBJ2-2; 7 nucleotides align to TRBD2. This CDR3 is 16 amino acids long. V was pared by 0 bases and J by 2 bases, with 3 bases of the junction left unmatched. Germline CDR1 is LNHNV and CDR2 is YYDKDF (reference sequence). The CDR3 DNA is TGTGCCACCAGCAGAGAAGGGACTACAAACACCGGGGAGCTGTTTTTT. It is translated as CATSREGTTNTGELFF.

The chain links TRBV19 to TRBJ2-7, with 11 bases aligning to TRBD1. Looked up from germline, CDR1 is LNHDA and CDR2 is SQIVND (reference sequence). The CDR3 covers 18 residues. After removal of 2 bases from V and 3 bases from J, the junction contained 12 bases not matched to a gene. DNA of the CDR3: TGTGCCAGTAGTATAAGGACAGGGGGCTCCATATCCTTCTACGAGCAGTACTTC. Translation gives CASSIRTGGSISFYEQYF.

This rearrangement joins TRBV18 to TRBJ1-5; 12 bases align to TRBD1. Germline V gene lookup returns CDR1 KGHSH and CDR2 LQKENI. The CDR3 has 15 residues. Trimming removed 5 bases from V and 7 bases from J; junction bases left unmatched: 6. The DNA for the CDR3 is TGTGCCAGCTCAACCGAGGGACAGGGGGCACAGCCCCAGCATTTT. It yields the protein CASSTEGQGAQPQHF.

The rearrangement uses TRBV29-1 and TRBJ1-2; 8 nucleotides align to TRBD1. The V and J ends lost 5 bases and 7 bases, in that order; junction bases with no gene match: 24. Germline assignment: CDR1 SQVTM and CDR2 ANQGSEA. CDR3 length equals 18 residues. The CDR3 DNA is TGCAGCGTTTCCCCCCAGGGGGCAGGCCCTCAGCTCCCTTCTGGCTACACCTTC. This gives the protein CSVSPQGAGPQLPSGYTF. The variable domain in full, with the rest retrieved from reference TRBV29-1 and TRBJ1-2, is SAVISQKPSRDICQRGTSLTIQCQVDSQVTMMFWYRQQPGQSLTLIATANQGSEATYESGFVIDKFPISRPNLTFSTLTVSNMSPEDSSIYLCSVSPQGAGPQLPSGYTFGSGTRLTVV.

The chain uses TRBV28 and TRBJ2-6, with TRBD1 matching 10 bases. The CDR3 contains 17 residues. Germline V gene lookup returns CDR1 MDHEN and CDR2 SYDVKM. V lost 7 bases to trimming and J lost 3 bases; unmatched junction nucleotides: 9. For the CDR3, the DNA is TGTGCCAGCACATCGGGACAGGGGAGATTTGGGGCCAACGTCCTGACTTTC. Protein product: CASTSGQGRFGANVLTF.

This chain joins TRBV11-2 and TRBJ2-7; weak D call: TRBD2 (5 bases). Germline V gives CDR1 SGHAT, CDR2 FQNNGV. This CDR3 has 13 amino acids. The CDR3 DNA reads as TGTGCCAGCAGCTTAACAGACGGGGAGCGGTTGGACGTC. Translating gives CASSLTDGERLDV.

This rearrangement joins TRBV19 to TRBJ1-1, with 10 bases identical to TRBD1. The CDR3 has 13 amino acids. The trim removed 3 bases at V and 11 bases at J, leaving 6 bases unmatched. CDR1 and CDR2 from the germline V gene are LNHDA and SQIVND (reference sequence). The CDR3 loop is CASSMTGQGRAFF. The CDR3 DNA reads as TGTGCCAGTAGTATGACGGGACAGGGGCGGGCTTTCTTT.

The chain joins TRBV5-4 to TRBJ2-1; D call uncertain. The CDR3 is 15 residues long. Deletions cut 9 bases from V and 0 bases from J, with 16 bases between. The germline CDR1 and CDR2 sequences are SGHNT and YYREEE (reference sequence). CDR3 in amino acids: CATLRSASSYNEQFF. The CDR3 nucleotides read TGTGCCACTCTAAGAAGCGCGAGCTCCTACAATGAGCAGTTCTTC.

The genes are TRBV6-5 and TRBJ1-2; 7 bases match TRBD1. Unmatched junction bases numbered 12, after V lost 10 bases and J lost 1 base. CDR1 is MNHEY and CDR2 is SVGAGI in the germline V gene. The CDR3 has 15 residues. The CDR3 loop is CATIQGPLFNYGYTF. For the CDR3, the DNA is TGTGCCACTATACAGGGGCCCCTCTTTAACTATGGCTACACCTTC.

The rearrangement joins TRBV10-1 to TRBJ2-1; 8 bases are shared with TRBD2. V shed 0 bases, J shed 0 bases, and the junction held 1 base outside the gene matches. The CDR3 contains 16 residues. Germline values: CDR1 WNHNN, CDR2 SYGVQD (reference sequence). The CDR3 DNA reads TGCGCCAGCAGTGAGTCGGGGACTAGCTCCTACAATGAGCAGTTCTTC. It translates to CASSESGTSSYNEQFF.

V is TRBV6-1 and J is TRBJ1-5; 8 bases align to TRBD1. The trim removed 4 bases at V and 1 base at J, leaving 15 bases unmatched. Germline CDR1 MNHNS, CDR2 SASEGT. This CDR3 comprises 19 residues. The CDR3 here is CASSAPRQGNRRSNQPQHF. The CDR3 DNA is TGTGCCAGCAGTGCCCCTCGACAGGGGAATAGGAGGAGCAATCAGCCCCAGCATTTT.